The 22 T cell receptor beta chains below all came from one sample that was sequenced in a study of blood T cell repertoires in COVID-19. Produced via immunoSEQ multiplex PCR; TCRdb's table is partial and in-frame only. The sample lists under 150,000 clones, 70% to 90% occurring once. The source material was peripheral blood. These receptors came from a man aged 30 to 45 with acute or convalescent COVID-19.

The chain is built from TRBV24-1 and TRBJ1-5, with D maybe TRBD1 (5 bases). Trimming removed 9 bases from V and 4 bases from J, with 12 bases in between. Per germline, CDR1 KGHDR and CDR2 SFDVKD. This CDR3 is built from 13 residues. In nucleotides, the CDR3 is TGTGCCACCGCTTCGGGGGAGAATCAGCCCCAGCATTTT. Amino acids: CATASGENQPQHF.

The chain carries TRBV27 and TRBJ1-5; possibly TRBD1 for D (5 bases). The length of the CDR3 is 11 residues. From germline, CDR1 is MNHEY and CDR2 SMNVEV (reference sequence). The germline V and J ends were trimmed by 8 bases and 11 bases, with 13 bases remaining between them. This chain's CDR3 is CASGGAVAQHF. CDR3 nucleotides: TGTGCCAGCGGCGGGGCGGTGGCCCAGCATTTT.

The CDR3 region is CAWSVDVRAREQYF. As DNA, the CDR3 is TGTGCCTGGAGTGTGGACGTCAGGGCACGCGAGCAGTACTTC. The chain couples TRBV30 to TRBJ2-7; maybe TRBD1 (5 bases). CDR1 and CDR2 (germline): GTSNPN, SVGIG (reference sequence). V lost 0 bases, J lost 6 bases, and 15 bases lay in between. The CDR3 consists of 14 residues.

This clone was seen just once. The rearrangement joins TRBV7-9 to TRBJ1-1; D not certain. Germline V gene sequence: CDR1 SEHNR, CDR2 FQNEAQ (reference sequence). The CDR3 runs 12 residues. Trimming removed 3 bases from V and 5 bases from J, with 7 bases in between. In DNA, the CDR3 is TGTGCCAGCAGCTTTGAGGGAACTGAAGCTTTCTTT. It codes for CASSFEGTEAFF.

The chain uses TRBV7-2 and TRBJ2-5; a weak D match, TRBD2 (6 bases). Deletions cut 5 bases from V and 4 bases from J, with 11 bases between. Germline CDR1 and CDR2: SGHTA and FQGNSA. CDR3 length: 13 amino acids. The CDR3 nucleotides are TGTGCCAGCAGCCGCGGGGTGGGAGAGACCCAGTACTTC. Protein product: CASSRGVGETQYF.

The rearrangement joins TRBV19 to TRBJ1-5; tentatively, D is TRBD1 (6 bases). V lost 4 bases and J 2 bases, leaving 15 bases between the germline ends. The CDR3 runs to 16 residues. CDR1 and CDR2 (germline): LNHDA, SQIVND (reference sequence). CDR3 amino acids: CASSNLRGQRNQPQHF. In DNA, the CDR3 is TGTGCCAGTAGTAATCTAAGGGGACAACGCAATCAGCCCCAGCATTTT.

There are a few counts of this clone. The chain combines TRBV27 with TRBJ2-7; 8 bases map to TRBD2. Germline CDR1 MNHEY, CDR2 SMNVEV (reference sequence). The CDR3 loop spans 19 amino acids. J lost 3 bases, V lost 9 bases, and 25 bases had no gene match. The CDR3 region has the DNA TGTGCCAGTGACACCCCAGCAGGCGGGAGGTTCACTACACACTACGAGCAGTACGTC. Protein sequence: CASDTPAGGRFTTHYEQYV.

The sample holds one count of this clone. This sequence joins TRBV6-1 and TRBJ2-7, with TRBD1 matching over 10 bases. The J segment lost 3 bases and the V segment lost 1 base, leaving 0 bases of the junction unmatched. Germline V gene data show CDR1 as MNHNS and CDR2 as SASEGT. CDR3 length: 14 residues. CDR3 DNA: TGTGCCAGCAGTGAAGGGACAGGGGGCTACGAGCAGTACGTC. Its protein is CASSEGTGGYEQYV.

The genes are TRBV5-4 and TRBJ1-2, with D uncertain. This CDR3 spans 13 amino acids. V shed 0 bases and J shed 5 bases, with 8 bases lying between them. Germline V gene sequence: CDR1 SGHNT, CDR2 YYREEE (reference sequence). The CDR3 DNA follows: TGTGCCAGCAGCTTGGACAGTATTTATGGCTACACCTTC. This sequence encodes CASSLDSIYGYTF. Supplemented by reference TRBV5-4 and TRBJ1-2, the full variable domain reads ETGVTQSPTHLIKTRGQQVTLRCSSQSGHNTVSWYQQALGQGPQFIFQYYREEENGRGNFPPRFSGLQFPNYSSELNVNALELDDSALYLCASSLDSIYGYTFGSGTRLTVV.

V usage is TRBV5-1 and J usage is TRBJ2-1; 10 positions match TRBD2. Germline V gives CDR1 SGHRS, CDR2 YFSETQ. Unmatched junction bases numbered 16, after V lost 4 bases and J lost 9 bases. The CDR3 covers 17 residues. The CDR3 reads CASSPRRVGTSAGEQFF. The CDR3 DNA sequence: TGCGCCAGCAGCCCCAGGAGGGTCGGGACTAGCGCAGGTGAGCAGTTCTTC.

This clone turned up a few times. CDR3 amino acids: CASSLGGQGRTDTQYF. CDR3 nucleotides: TGTGCCAGCAGCTTGGGGGGACAGGGCCGCACAGATACGCAGTATTTT. This chain joins TRBV5-4 and TRBJ2-3; 9 bases map to TRBD1. Germline CDR1 SGHNT, CDR2 YYREEE (reference sequence). The CDR3 covers 16 residues. Trimming removed 0 bases from V and 1 base from J; junction bases left unmatched: 3.

J is TRBJ1-6 and V is TRBV13; 11 nucleotides align to TRBD1. This CDR3 contains 15 residues. Trimming took 5 bases from V and 10 from J; bases not matched to a gene: 7. Per germline, CDR1 PRHDT and CDR2 FYEKMQ (reference sequence). The CDR3 coding sequence is TGTGCCAGCAGCCCACCGGGACAGGGGGTCTCACCCCTCCACTTT. This translates into CASSPPGQGVSPLHF.

DNA of the CDR3: TGTGCCAGCAGCCAAGTAGGGGGCGCCGGCTATGGCTACACCTTC. Protein sequence: CASSQVGGAGYGYTF. The V and J genes are TRBV3-1 (or the pseudogene TRBV3-2) and TRBJ1-2; 7 nucleotides line up with TRBD1. Germline V gives CDR1 LGHDT, CDR2 YNNKEL (reference sequence). This CDR3 is built from 15 residues. J was trimmed by 4 bases and V by 1 base; bases with no gene match: 6.

The chain carries TRBV6-5 and TRBJ1-5, with 7 bases aligning to TRBD1. Germline CDR1 and CDR2: MNHEY and SVGAGI. Trimming removed 5 bases from V and 5 bases from J; junction bases left unmatched: 6. CDR3 length: 14 residues. CDR3 nucleotide sequence: TGTGCCAGCAGTCCCAGACAGGGTTATCAGCCCCAGCATTTT. Residues: CASSPRQGYQPQHF.

In its sample, this clone was seen a few times. The chain is built from TRBV2 and TRBJ2-5; 8 bases align to TRBD2. This CDR3 contains 16 residues. Per the germline V gene, CDR1 is SNHLY and CDR2 is FYNNEI. The ends lost 2 bases at V and 2 bases at J; junction bases unmatched: 7. CDR3 sequence (DNA): TGTGCCAGCAGTGAATATGGAGCGGGGGAGCAAGAGACCCAGTACTTC. Protein product: CASSEYGAGEQETQYF.

V and J are TRBV27 and TRBJ1-6, with 10 bases lining up with TRBD1. The germline gives CDR1 MNHEY, CDR2 SMNVEV (reference sequence). The CDR3 is 17 amino acids. Here the CDR3 reads CAAGTGARRDLTSPLHF. DNA for the CDR3: TGTGCAGCCGGGACAGGGGCGCGGCGGGACCTAACTTCACCCCTCCACTTT.

The rearrangement uses TRBV6-2 or TRBV6-3 and TRBJ2-2; D unclear. The germline V gene has CDR1 MNHEY and CDR2 SVGEGT. V was trimmed by 2 bases and J by 5 bases, leaving 12 bases between them. The CDR3 length is 15 residues. CDR3 in DNA: TGTGCCAGCAGTTACGACCCCGCGGTAACCGGGGAGCTGTTTTTT. This translates into CASSYDPAVTGELFF.

The J gene is TRBJ1-2, the V gene TRBV9; TRBD1 matches 10 bases. The CDR3 totals 15 residues. V trimming: 6 bases; J trimming: 2 bases; junction bases outside the gene matches: 7. Germline CDR1 is SGDLS and CDR2 is YYNGEE. The CDR3 region is CASTSVTGGNYGYTF. CDR3 bases: TGTGCCAGCACCTCAGTGACAGGGGGCAACTATGGCTACACCTTC.

The chain couples TRBV11-2 to TRBJ2-5; 9 nucleotides agree with TRBD2. Germline lookup yields CDR1 SGHAT and CDR2 FQNNGV. V shed 7 bases and J 5 bases; nucleotides not matched to a gene: 11. The length of the CDR3 is 15 residues. CDR3 region: CASTTGRGGVETQYF. In nucleotides, the CDR3 is TGTGCCAGCACCACCGGGCGGGGGGGCGTGGAGACCCAGTACTTC. The full variable domain, rest sourced from reference TRBV11-2 and TRBJ2-5, is EAGVAQSPRYKIIEKRQSVAFWCNPISGHATLYWYQQILGQGPKLLIQFQNNGVVDDSQLPKDRFSAERLKGVDSTLKIQPAKLEDSAVYLCASTTGRGGVETQYFGPGTRLLVL.

This clone was detected once. This chain uses TRBV11-3 with TRBJ2-2, with TRBD1 identical over 9 bases. There are 15 residues in the CDR3. CDR1 and CDR2 from the germline V gene are SGHNT and YENEEA. V gave up 4 bases and J gave up 8 bases; unmatched junction bases: 8. The CDR3 sequence is CASSSPGQGQGELFF. CDR3 nucleotide sequence: TGTGCCAGCAGCTCTCCGGGACAGGGACAAGGGGAGCTGTTTTTT.

This clone was counted a single time. The genes are TRBV12-1 and TRBJ2-7; the D segment call TRBD2 is taken from the table without a DNA check. TRBV12-1 represents a pseudogene. This CDR3 contains 15 residues. CDR3 in DNA: TGTGCCAGCAGCTTTAAGGCTAGCGGGAGTGACGAGCAGTACGTC. Translating it yields CASSFKASGSDEQYV.

Worth noting for this clone: Other nucleotide sequences from this sample produce the same CDR3. The chain combines TRBV7-9 with TRBJ1-3; D remains unclear. This CDR3 has 13 amino acids. Trimming shortened V by 3 bases and J by 2 bases, and 5 bases separated the two germline ends. The germline CDR1 and CDR2 sequences are SEHNR and FQNEAQ (reference sequence). Here the CDR3 DNA reads TGTGCCAGCAGCTTGTCCGCTGGAAACACCATATATTTT. Protein sequence: CASSLSAGNTIYF.